The rows below give T cell receptor beta chains drawn from one sample of a study of control samples from healthy donors and cancer patients. Profiled with immunoSEQ multiplex PCR; TCRdb holds only in-frame clones, not every one. The sample has some 120,000 clones, 88% seen once. The sequenced material came from blood. These receptors were obtained from a woman aged 70-85 years in good health. CDR3s include the opening cysteine and the closing phenylalanine or tryptophan. A D gene is named only where the DNA matches it firmly. Size tells how often a clone was seen (once, few, many) or the class of an expanded clone, and some rows leave it out.

-,TRBV7-2,-,TRBJ2-6,CASIPTPTGLGANVLTF,TGTGCCAGCATCCCAACCCCCACGGGCCTTGGGGCCAACGTCCTGACTTTC
-,TRBV7-2,-,TRBJ2-5,CASEGGKGETQYF,TGTGCCAGCGAGGGGGGAAAGGGGGAGACCCAGTACTTC
-,TRBV7-8,-,TRBJ1-2,CASSPTVASSVYGYTF,TGTGCCAGCAGCCCCACTGTGGCCAGTAGTGTCTATGGCTACACCTTC
-,TRBV6-2/TRBV6-3,-,TRBJ2-3,CASSRRRVLDTQYF,TGTGCCAGCAGTCGACGAAGGGTACTAGATACGCAGTATTTT
-,TRBV7-2,TRBD2,TRBJ2-3,CASSPWTSSDTQYF,TGTGCCAGCAGCCCGTGGACTAGCTCGGATACGCAGTATTTT
-,TRBV2,-,TRBJ1-2,CASTPSGYGGYTF,TGTGCCAGCACTCCCTCAGGGTATGGTGGCTACACCTTC
-,TRBV29-1,TRBD1,TRBJ2-3,CSVAGTASTDTQYF,TGCAGCGTAGCCGGGACAGCTAGCACAGATACGCAGTATTTT
-,TRBV4-1,-,TRBJ2-7,CASSQAVTAHAYEQYF,TGCGCCAGCAGCCAAGCTGTGACCGCCCATGCCTACGAGCAGTACTTC
once,TRBV3-1/TRBV3-2,-,TRBJ1-6,CASSQVARGGSPLHF,TGTGCCAGCAGCCAAGTAGCCAGGGGCGGCTCACCCCTCCACTTT
once,TRBV6-1,-,TRBJ1-4,CASSEGGSPNEKLFF,TGTGCCAGCAGTGAAGGGGGGAGTCCTAATGAAAAACTGTTTTTT
-,TRBV7-3,-,TRBJ2-1,CASSLSGSASEQFF,TGTGCCAGCAGCTTATCGGGCAGCGCCAGTGAGCAGTTCTTC
-,TRBV9,-,TRBJ1-2,CASSAGTGNYGYTF,TGTGCCAGCAGCGCCGGGACGGGGAACTATGGCTACACCTTC
-,TRBV5-1,-,TRBJ1-6,CASSLGGLSSYNSPLHF,TGCGCCAGCAGCTTGGGGGGATTGAGCTCCTATAATTCACCCCTCCACTTT
-,TRBV3-1/TRBV3-2,-,TRBJ1-5,CASSHSGQASNQPQHF,TGTGCCAGCAGCCATTCCGGCCAGGCCTCCAATCAGCCCCAGCATTTT
-,TRBV9,TRBD1,TRBJ1-4,CASSEGTASNEKLFF,TGTGCCAGCAGCGAGGGGACAGCCAGTAATGAAAAACTGTTTTTT
-,TRBV5-4,-,TRBJ2-7,CASSLVLGAREQYF,TGTGCCAGCAGCTTGGTTCTGGGGGCGCGAGAGCAGTACTTC
-,TRBV19,-,TRBJ1-2,CASSLTLDYGYTF,TGTGCCAGTAGCCTGACCCTTGACTATGGCTACACCTTC
-,TRBV2,-,TRBJ1-2,CASRRDGGLYGYTF,TGTGCCAGCAGAAGGGACGGCGGACTCTATGGCTACACCTTC
-,TRBV4-3,-,TRBJ1-1,CASSQEPGHTEAFF,TGCGCCAGCAGCCAAGAACCAGGGCACACTGAAGCTTTCTTT
-,TRBV19,-,TRBJ1-2,CASTGEGTGWSYGYTF,TGTGCCAGTACCGGAGAGGGAACAGGCTGGAGTTATGGCTACACCTTC
few,TRBV9,TRBD2,TRBJ2-1,CASSASGAISYNEQFF,TGTGCCAGCAGCGCTAGCGGGGCTATCTCCTACAATGAGCAGTTCTTC
-,TRBV7-3,-,TRBJ1-5,CAGQPQHF,TGTGCCGGACAGCCCCAGCATTTT
once,TRBV13,-,TRBJ2-2,CASGGPNTGELFF,TGTGCCAGCGGGGGGCCGAACACCGGGGAGCTGTTTTTT
once,TRBV9,-,TRBJ1-1,CASSVVGENTEAFF,TGTGCCAGCAGCGTAGTTGGGGAGAACACTGAAGCTTTCTTT
-,TRBV15,-,TRBJ2-7,CATGSGVGAEQYF,TGTGCCACCGGGTCCGGGGTGGGCGCCGAGCAGTACTTC
once,TRBV9,TRBD2,TRBJ2-1,CASSPEGLAANEQFF,TGTGCCAGCAGCCCGGAGGGACTAGCGGCAAATGAGCAGTTCTTC
once,TRBV7-9,-,TRBJ1-2,CASSLIGGYGYTF,TGTGCCAGCAGCTTAATTGGGGGCTATGGCTACACCTTC
-,TRBV2,-,TRBJ2-1,CASTAGDEQFF,TGTGCCAGCACGGCCGGGGATGAGCAGTTCTTC
-,TRBV18,-,TRBJ1-3,CASSRDVTGNTIYF,TGTGCCAGCTCGAGGGATGTCACTGGAAACACCATATATTTT
-,TRBV5-1,-,TRBJ1-1,CASSLETVENTEAFF,TGCGCCAGCAGCTTGGAGACAGTGGAGAACACTGAAGCTTTCTTT
-,TRBV5-1,TRBD1,TRBJ2-4,CASSPPGQGGSSGGNIQYF,TGCGCCAGCAGCCCCCCGGGACAGGGGGGGAGTTCGGGGGGAAACATTCAGTACTTC
-,TRBV7-9,-,TRBJ1-1,CASSSDGYTEAFF,TGTGCCAGCAGCTCTGACGGCTACACTGAAGCTTTCTTT
-,TRBV6-5,TRBD1,TRBJ2-3,CASSWDRGTDTQYF,TGTGCCAGCAGTTGGGACAGGGGGACAGATACGCAGTATTTT
-,TRBV7-2,-,TRBJ2-7,CASSPDAGGIPYEQYF,TGTGCCAGCAGCCCCGATGCTGGAGGAATCCCCTACGAGCAGTACTTC
few,TRBV9,-,TRBJ1-2,CASSARGDGTSGYTF,TGTGCCAGCAGCGCGAGGGGGGACGGGACCAGCGGCTACACCTTC
few,TRBV28,-,TRBJ1-2,CASSLEEVYGYTF,TGTGCCAGCAGTTTGGAGGAGGTCTATGGCTACACCTTC
-,TRBV6-6,TRBD1,TRBJ2-6,CASSHHDRSGQGAPIGANVLTF,TGTGCCAGCAGTCACCACGATAGATCAGGACAGGGGGCGCCAATCGGGGCCAACGTCCTGACTTTC
few,TRBV4-1,-,TRBJ1-2,CASSQDAYEGGYTF,TGCGCCAGCAGCCAAGATGCCTACGAGGGCGGCTACACCTTC
-,TRBV19,-,TRBJ1-6,CASSIVWGGNSPLHF,TGTGCCAGTAGTATAGTTTGGGGGGGCAATTCACCCCTCCACTTT
-,TRBV5-1,TRBD2,TRBJ2-3,CARSFAGAGGSTDTQYF,TGCGCCCGCAGCTTTGCCGGGGCGGGGGGGAGCACAGATACGCAGTATTTT
-,TRBV25-1,-,TRBJ2-2,CASHRGTGELFF,TGTGCCAGCCATAGGGGCACCGGGGAGCTGTTTTTT
once,TRBV5-1,TRBD1,TRBJ1-1,CASQEQGADTEAFF,TGCGCCAGCCAAGAACAGGGGGCGGACACTGAAGCTTTCTTT
few,TRBV12-3/TRBV12-4,-,TRBJ1-2,CASRTPGYGYTF,TGTGCCAGCAGAACCCCGGGATATGGCTACACCTTC
-,TRBV6-6,-,TRBJ1-1,CASSYQGLNTEAFF,TGTGCCAGCAGTTACCAGGGGTTAAACACTGAAGCTTTCTTT
few,TRBV6-2/TRBV6-3,TRBD1,TRBJ1-1,CASSSVGGRTEAFF,TGTGCCAGCAGTTCGGTAGGGGGCCGCACTGAAGCTTTCTTT
-,TRBV7-3,-,TRBJ2-6,CASSLGPWTSGANVLTF,TGTGCCAGCAGCTTAGGGCCTTGGACCTCTGGGGCCAACGTCCTGACTTTC
-,TRBV29-1,-,TRBJ1-1,CSVDRQVNTEAFF,TGCAGCGTTGATCGCCAGGTGAACACTGAAGCTTTCTTT
few,TRBV4-1,-,TRBJ2-3,CASSQVHSTDTQYF,TGCGCCAGCAGCCAAGTACACTCCACAGATACGCAGTATTTT